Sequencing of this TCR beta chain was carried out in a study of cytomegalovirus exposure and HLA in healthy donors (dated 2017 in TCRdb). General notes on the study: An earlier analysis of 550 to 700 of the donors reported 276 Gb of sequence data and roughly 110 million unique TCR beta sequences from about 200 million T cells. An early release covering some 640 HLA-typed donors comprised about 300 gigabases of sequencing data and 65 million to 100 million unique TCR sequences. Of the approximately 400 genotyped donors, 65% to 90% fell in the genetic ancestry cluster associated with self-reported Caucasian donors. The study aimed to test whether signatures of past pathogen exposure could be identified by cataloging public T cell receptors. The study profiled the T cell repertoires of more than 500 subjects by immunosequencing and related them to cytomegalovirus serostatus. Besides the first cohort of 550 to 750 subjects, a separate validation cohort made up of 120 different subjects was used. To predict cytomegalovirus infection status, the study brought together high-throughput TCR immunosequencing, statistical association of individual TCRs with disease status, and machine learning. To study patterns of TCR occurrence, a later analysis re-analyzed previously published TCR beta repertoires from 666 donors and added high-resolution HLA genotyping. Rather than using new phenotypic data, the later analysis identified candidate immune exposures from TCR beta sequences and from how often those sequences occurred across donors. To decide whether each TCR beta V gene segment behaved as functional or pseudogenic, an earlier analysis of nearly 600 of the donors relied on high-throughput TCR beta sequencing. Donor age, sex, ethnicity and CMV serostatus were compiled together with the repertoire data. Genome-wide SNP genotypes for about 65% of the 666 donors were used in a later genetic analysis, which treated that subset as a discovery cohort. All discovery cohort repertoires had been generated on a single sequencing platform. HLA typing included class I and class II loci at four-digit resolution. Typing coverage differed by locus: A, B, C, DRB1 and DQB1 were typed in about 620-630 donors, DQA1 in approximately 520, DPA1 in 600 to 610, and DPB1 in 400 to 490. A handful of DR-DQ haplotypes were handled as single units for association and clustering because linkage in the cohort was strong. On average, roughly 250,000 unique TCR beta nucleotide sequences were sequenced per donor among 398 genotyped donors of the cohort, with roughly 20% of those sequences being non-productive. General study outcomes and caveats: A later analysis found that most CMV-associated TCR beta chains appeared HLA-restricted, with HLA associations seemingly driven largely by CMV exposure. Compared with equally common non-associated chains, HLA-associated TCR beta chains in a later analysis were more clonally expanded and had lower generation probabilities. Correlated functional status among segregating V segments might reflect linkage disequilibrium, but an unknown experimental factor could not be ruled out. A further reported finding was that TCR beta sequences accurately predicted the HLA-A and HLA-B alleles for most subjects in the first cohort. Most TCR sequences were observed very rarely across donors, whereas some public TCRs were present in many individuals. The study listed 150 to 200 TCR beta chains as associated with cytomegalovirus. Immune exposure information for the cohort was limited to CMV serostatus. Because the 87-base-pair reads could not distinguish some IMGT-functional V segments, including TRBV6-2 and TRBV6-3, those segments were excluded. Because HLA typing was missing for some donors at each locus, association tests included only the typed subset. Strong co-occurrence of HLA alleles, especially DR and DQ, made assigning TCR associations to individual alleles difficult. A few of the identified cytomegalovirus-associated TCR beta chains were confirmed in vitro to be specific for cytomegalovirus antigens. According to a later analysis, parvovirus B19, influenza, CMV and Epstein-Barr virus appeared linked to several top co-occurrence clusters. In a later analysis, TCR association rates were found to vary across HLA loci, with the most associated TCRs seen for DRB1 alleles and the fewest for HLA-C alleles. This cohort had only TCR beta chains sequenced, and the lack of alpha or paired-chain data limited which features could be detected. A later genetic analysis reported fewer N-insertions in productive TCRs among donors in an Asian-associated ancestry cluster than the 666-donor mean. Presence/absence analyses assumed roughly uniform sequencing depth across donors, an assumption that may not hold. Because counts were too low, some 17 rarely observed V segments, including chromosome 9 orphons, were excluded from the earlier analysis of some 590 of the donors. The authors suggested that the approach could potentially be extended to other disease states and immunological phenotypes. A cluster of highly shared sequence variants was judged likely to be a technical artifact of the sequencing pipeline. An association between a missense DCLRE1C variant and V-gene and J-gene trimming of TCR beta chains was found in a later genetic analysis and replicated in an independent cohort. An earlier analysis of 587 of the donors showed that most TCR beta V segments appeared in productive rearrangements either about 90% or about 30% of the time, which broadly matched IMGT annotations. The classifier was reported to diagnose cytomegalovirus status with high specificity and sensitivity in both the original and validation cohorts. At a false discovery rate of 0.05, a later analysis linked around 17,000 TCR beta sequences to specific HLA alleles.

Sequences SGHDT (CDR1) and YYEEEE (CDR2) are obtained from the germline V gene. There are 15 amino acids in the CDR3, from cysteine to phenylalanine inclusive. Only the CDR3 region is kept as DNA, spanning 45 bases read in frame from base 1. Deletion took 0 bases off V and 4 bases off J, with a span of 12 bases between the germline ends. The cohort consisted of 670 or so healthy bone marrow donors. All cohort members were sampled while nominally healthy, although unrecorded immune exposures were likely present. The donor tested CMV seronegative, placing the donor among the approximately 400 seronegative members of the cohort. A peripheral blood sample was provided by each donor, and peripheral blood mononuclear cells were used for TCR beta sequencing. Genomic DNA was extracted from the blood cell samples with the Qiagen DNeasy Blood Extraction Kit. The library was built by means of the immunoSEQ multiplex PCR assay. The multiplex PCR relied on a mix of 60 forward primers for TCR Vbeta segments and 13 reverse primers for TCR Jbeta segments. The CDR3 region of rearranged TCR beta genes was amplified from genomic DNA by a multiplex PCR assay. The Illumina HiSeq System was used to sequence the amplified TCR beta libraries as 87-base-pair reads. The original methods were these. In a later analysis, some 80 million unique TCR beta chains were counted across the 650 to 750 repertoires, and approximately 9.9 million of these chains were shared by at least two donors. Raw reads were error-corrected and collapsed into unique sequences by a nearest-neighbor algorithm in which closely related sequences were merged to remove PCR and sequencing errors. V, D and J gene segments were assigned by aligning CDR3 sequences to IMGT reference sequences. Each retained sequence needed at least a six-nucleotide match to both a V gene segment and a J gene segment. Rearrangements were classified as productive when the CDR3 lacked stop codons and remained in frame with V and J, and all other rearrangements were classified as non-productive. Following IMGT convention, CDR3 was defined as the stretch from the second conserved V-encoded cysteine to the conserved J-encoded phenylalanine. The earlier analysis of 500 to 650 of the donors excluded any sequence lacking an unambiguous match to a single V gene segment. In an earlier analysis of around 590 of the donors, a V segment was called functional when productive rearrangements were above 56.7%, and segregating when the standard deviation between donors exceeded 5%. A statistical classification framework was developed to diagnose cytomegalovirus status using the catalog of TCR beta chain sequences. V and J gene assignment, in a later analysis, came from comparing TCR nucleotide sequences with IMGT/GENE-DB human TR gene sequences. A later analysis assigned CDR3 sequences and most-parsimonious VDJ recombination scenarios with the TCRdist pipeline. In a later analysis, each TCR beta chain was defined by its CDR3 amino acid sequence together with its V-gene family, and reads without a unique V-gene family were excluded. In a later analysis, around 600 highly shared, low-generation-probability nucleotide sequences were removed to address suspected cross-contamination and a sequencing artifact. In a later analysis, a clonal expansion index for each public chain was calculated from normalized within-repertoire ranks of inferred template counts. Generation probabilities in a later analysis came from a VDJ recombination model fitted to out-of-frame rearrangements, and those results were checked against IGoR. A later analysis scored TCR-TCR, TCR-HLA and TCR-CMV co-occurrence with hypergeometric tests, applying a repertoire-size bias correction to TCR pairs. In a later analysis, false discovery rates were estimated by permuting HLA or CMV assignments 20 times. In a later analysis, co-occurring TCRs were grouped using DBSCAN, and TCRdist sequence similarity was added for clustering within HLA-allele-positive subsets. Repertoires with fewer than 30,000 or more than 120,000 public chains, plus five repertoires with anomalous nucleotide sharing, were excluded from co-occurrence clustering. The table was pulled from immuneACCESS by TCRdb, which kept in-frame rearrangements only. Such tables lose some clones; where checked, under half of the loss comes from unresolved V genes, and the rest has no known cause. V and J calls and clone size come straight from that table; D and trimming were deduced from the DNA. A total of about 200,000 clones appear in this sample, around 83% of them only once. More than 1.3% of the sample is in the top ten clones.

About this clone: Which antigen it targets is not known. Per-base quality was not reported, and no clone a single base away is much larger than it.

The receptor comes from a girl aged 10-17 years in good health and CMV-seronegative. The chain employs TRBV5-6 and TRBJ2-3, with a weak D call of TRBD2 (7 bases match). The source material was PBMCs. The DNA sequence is TGTGCCAGCAGCTTGGCGGGGGGCAGCTCAGATACGCAGTATTTT. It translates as CASSLAGGSSDTQYF.